The 9 T cell receptor beta chains below come from one sample, sequenced in a study of shared clonotypes between healthy human individuals. Some clones are missing from TCRdb's copy, which holds only in-frame ones; the method was immunoSEQ multiplex PCR. The sample lists a few million clones, 80% to 95% occurring once. Sequences were obtained from naive CD4+ T cells from PBMCs. Subset given: CD45RA+ positively selected. These receptors all come from a man between 18 and 29 years old in good health. Some clones in this sample may be carry-over from other donors' samples.

V gene TRBV5-1 combines with J gene TRBJ1-3; D is unclear. The germline V gene encodes CDR1 SGHRS and CDR2 YFSETQ. The CDR3 is made up of 13 amino acids. The germline V and J ends were trimmed by 4 bases and 2 bases, with 7 bases remaining between them. The CDR3 sequence: CASSPDPGNTIYF. DNA of the CDR3: TGCGCCAGCAGCCCGGACCCTGGAAACACCATATATTTT.

Concerning this clone itself: This CDR3 is also generated by other DNA sequences in the sample. CDR3 residues: CASSKYGYTF. DNA of the CDR3: TGTGCCAGCAGTAAATATGGCTACACCTTC. The chain recombines TRBV28 with TRBJ1-2; the D is unclear. The CDR3 contains 10 residues. V was shortened by 5 bases and J by 5 bases, with 3 bases between the two germline ends. CDR1 and CDR2 from the germline V gene are MDHEN and SYDVKM.

This chain links TRBV28 with TRBJ2-1; no clear D. The CDR3 spans 15 residues. The V gene lost 6 bases and the J gene lost 1 base, with 13 bases spanning the gap. Germline CDR1 is MDHEN and CDR2 is SYDVKM. This CDR3 is CASRGSDVSYNEQFF. CDR3 bases: TGTGCCAGCAGAGGATCGGACGTATCCTACAATGAGCAGTTCTTC.

The genes are TRBV7-2 and TRBJ2-4; 13 bases are a match to TRBD2. CDR3 size: 17 residues. The J segment lost 3 bases and the V segment lost 4 bases, leaving 6 bases of the junction unmatched. Germline CDR1 is SGHTA and CDR2 is FQGNSA. The CDR3 spells CASSSERTSGGKNIQYF. The CDR3 DNA sequence: TGTGCCAGCAGCTCAGAAAGGACTAGCGGGGGCAAAAACATTCAGTACTTC. The complete variable domain, with remaining parts taken from reference TRBV7-2 and TRBJ2-4, reads GAGVSQSPSNKVTEKGKDVELRCDPISGHTALYWYRQSLGQGLEFLIYFQGNSAPDKSGLPSDRFSAERTGGSVSTLTIQRTQQEDSAVYLCASSSERTSGGKNIQYFGAGTRLSVL.

V is TRBV6-5 and J is TRBJ2-2, with D perhaps assigned TRBD1 or TRBD2 (5 bases each). The CDR3 is 14 residues long. The germline V gene has CDR1 MNHEY and CDR2 SVGAGI. V lost 6 bases to trimming and J lost 4 bases, with 12 bases between them. CDR3 nucleotides: TGTGCCAGCAGAGGTGGGGGTCGCACCGGGGAGCTGTTTTTT. It codes for CASRGGGRTGELFF.

The chain carries TRBV7-8 and TRBJ1-2, with unresolved D. Germline assignment: CDR1 SGHVS and CDR2 FQNEAQ. V gave up 4 bases and J gave up 5 bases, with 17 bases separating them. The CDR3 is 15 amino acids. The CDR3 region has the DNA TGTGCCAGCAGCTCCGCACCCTTTGCGGGTTATGGCTACACCTTC. It yields the protein CASSSAPFAGYGYTF.

The rearrangement uses TRBV6-5 and TRBJ2-3; no definite D call. V gave up 3 bases and J gave up 0 bases, with 7 bases separating them. The germline gives CDR1 MNHEY, CDR2 SVGAGI. The length of the CDR3 is 14 residues. The CDR3 region has the DNA TGTGCCAGCAGTTATTTACAGAGCACAGATACGCAGTATTTT. This translates into CASSYLQSTDTQYF.

The gene calls are TRBV21-1 and TRBJ1-5. TRBV21-1 is an annotated pseudogene. The CDR3 covers 16 residues. In DNA, the CDR3 is TGTGCCAACCATGAGGGTGGTAGTTTTAGCAATCAGCCCCAGCATTTT. Translation gives CANHEGGSFSNQPQHF.

This chain links TRBV7-2 with TRBJ2-5; unclear D gene. Germline CDR1 is SGHTA and CDR2 is FQGNSA. V lost 5 bases and J lost 3, with 7 bases in between. This CDR3 has 12 residues. The CDR3 coding sequence is TGTGCCAGCAGCGACACAAAAGAGACCCAGTACTTC. It specifies CASSDTKETQYF.